This TCR beta chain emerged from a study of regulatory T cells in long-lasting Graves disease. Looked up from germline, CDR1 is SGDLS and CDR2 is YYNGEE. The CDR3 covers 17 residues. The V and J ends lost 0 bases and 4 bases, in that order; junction bases with no gene match: 9. Specified time point: newly diagnosed GD, antithyroid drugs for less than 3 months. From RNA extracted from PBMCs, the TCR library was made. Arm-PCR of CDR3 regions and iRepertoire HTBI primers were used to build TCR beta libraries. TCRdb recomputed calls from the multiplex PCR reads with MiXCR, one row per CDR3 protein. This repertoire shows 500,000 to 700,000 distinct CDR3 sequences, about 16% found once; its top ten account for more than 15%. Another study also made use of these data, one on T cells in Graves' hyperthyroidism and ophthalmopathy.

V is TRBV9 and J is TRBJ2-5; TRBD1 agrees at 10 bases. Material: peripheral blood mononuclear cells (PBMCs), obtained at new diagnosis, from a patient treated with antithyroid drugs. The clonotype comes from a woman under 40 with Graves disease. CDR3 in amino acids: CASSVEGGTGAGETQYF. CDR3 coding DNA: TGTGCCAGCAGCGTAGAGGGGGGGACAGGGGCGGGAGAGACCCAGTACTTC.